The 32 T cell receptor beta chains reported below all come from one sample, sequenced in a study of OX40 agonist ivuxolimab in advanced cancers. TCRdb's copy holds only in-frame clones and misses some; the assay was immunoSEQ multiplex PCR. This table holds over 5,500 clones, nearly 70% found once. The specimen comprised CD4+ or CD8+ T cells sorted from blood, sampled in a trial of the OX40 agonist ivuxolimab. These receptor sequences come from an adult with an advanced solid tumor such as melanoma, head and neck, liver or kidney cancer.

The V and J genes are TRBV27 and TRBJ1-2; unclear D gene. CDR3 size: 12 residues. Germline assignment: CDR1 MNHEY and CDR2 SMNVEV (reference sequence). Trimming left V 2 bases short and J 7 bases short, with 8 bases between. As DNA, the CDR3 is TGTGCCAGCAGTTTAGCGGGGTTTGGCTACACCTTC. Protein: CASSLAGFGYTF.

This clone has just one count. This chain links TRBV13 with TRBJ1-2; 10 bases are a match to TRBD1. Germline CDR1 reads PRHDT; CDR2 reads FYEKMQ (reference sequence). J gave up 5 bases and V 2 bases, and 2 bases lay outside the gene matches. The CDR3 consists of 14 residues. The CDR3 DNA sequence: TGTGCCAGCAGCTTACCGGGACAGGGGTATGGCTACACCTTC. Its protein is CASSLPGQGYGYTF.

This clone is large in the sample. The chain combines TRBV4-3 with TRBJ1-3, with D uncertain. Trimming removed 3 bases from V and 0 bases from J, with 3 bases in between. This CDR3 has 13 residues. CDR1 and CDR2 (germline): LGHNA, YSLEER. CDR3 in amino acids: CASSQSSGNTIYF. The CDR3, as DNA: TGCGCCAGCAGCCAGAGCTCTGGAAACACCATATATTTT.

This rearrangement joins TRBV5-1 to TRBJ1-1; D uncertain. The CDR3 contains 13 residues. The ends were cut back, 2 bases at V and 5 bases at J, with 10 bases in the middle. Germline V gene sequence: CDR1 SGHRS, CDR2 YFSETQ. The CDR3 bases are TGCGCCAGCAGCTTCGGACCGGGTACTGAAGCTTTCTTT. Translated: CASSFGPGTEAFF.

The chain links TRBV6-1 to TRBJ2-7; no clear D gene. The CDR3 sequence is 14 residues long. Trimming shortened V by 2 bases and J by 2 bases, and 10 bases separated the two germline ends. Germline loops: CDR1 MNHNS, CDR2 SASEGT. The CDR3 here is CASSELGRTYEQYF. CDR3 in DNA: TGTGCCAGCAGTGAATTAGGCAGAACCTACGAGCAGTACTTC.

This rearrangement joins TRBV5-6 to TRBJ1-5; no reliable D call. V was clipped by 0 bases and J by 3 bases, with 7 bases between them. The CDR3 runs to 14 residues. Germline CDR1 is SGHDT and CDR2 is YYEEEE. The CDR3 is CASSLEGYNQPQHF. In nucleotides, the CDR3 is TGTGCCAGCAGCTTGGAGGGTTACAATCAGCCCCAGCATTTT.

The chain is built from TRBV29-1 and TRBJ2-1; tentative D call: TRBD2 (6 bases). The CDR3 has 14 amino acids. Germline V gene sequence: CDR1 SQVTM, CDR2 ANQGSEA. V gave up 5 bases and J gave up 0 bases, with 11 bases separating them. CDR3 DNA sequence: TGCAGCGTTTTCCGGGAGTCCTCCTACAATGAGCAGTTCTTC. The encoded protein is CSVFRESSYNEQFF.

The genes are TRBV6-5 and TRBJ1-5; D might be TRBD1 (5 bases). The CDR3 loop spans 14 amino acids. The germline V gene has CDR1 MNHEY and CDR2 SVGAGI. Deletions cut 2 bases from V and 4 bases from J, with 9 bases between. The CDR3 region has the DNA TGTGCCAGCAGTTACCGGGACGGGAATCAGCCCCAGCATTTT. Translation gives CASSYRDGNQPQHF.

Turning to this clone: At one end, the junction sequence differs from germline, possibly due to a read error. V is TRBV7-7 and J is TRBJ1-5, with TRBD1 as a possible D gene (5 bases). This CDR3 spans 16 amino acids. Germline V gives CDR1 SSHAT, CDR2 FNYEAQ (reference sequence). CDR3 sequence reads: CASSLQGAYSNQPQHF. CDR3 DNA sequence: TGTGCTAGCAGCCTCCAGGGTGCCTATAGCAATCAGCCCCAGCATTTT.

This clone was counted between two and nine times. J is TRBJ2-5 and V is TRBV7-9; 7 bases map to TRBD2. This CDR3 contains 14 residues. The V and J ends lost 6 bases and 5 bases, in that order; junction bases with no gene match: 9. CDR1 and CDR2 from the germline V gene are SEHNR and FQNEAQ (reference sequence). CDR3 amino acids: CASRPWGGPETQYF. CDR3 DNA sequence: TGTGCCAGCAGACCCTGGGGGGGTCCGGAGACCCAGTACTTC.

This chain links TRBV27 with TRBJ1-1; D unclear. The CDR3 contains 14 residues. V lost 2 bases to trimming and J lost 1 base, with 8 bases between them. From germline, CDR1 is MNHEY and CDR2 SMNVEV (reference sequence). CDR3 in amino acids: CASSLARTNTEAFF. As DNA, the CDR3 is TGTGCCAGCAGTTTAGCCAGGACGAACACTGAAGCTTTCTTT.

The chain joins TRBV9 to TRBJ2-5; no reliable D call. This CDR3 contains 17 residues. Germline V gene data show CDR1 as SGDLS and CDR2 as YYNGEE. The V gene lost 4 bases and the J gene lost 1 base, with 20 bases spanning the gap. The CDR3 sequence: CASSPRSIELAQETQYF. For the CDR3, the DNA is TGTGCCAGCAGCCCCCGTTCTATCGAATTAGCCCAAGAGACCCAGTACTTC.

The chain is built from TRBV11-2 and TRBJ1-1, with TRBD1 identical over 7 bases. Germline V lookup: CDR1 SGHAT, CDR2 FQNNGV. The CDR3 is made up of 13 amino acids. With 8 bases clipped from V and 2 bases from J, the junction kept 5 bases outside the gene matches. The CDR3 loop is CASRGTDNTEAFF. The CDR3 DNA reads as TGTGCCAGCCGCGGGACAGATAACACTGAAGCTTTCTTT.

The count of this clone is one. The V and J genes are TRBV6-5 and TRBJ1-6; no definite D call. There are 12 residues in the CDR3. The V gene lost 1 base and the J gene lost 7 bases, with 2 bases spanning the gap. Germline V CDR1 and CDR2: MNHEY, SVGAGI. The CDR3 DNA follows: TGTGCCAGCAGTTACTTCAATTCACCCCTCCACTTT. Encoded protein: CASSYFNSPLHF.

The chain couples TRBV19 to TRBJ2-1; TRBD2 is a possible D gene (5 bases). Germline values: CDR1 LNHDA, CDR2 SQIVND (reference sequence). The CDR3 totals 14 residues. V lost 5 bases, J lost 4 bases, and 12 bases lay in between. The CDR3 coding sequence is TGTGCCAGTAGTTGGGGTAGCGCTTACAATGAGCAGTTCTTC. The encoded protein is CASSWGSAYNEQFF.

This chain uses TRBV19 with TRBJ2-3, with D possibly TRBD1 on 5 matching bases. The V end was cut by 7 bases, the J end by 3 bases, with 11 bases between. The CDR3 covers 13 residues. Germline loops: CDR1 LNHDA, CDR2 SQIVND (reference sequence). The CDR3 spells CASTVGETDTQYF. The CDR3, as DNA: TGTGCCAGTACAGTAGGGGAAACAGATACGCAGTATTTT.

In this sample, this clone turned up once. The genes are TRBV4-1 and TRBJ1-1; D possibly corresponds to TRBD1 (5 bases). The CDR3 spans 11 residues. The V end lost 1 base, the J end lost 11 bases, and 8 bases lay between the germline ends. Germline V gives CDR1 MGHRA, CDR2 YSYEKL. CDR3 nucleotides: TGCGCCAGCAGCCAAGGCCGGGGGGCTTTCTTT. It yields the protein CASSQGRGAFF.

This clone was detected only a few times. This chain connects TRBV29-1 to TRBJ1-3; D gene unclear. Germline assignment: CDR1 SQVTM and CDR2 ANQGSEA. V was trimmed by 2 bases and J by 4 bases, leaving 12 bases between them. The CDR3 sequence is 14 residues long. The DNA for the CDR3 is TGCAGCGTTGAAATATCGGGGTACGGAAACACCATATATTTT. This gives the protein CSVEISGYGNTIYF.

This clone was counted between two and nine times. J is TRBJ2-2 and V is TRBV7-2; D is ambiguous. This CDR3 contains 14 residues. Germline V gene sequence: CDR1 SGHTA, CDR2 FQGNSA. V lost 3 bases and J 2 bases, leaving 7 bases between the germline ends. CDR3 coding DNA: TGTGCCAGCAGCTTCCGGATTAACACCGGGGAGCTGTTTTTT. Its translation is CASSFRINTGELFF.

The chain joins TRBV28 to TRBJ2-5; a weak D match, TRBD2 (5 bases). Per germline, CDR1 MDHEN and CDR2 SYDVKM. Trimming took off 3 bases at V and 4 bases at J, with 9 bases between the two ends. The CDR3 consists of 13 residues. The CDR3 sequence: CASSFLAGETQYF. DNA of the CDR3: TGTGCCAGCAGTTTCCTAGCTGGAGAGACCCAGTACTTC.

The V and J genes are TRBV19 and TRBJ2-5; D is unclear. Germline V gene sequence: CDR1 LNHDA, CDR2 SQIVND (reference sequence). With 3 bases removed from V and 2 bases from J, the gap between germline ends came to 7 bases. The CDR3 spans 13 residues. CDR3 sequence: CASSIRQQETQYF. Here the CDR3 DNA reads TGTGCCAGTAGTATTCGGCAGCAAGAGACCCAGTACTTC.

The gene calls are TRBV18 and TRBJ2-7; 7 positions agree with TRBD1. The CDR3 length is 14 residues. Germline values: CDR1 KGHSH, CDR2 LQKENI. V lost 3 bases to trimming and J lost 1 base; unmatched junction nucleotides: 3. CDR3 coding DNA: TGTGCCAGCTCACCCGCAGGGGGATCCTACGAGCAGTACTTC. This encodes CASSPAGGSYEQYF.

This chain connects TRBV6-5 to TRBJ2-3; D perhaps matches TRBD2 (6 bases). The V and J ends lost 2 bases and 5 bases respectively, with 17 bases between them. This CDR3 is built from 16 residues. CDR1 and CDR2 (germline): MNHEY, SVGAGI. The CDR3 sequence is CASSYLSGAGGDTQYF. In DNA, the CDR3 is TGTGCCAGCAGTTACCTGTCAGGCGCCGGGGGAGATACGCAGTATTTT.

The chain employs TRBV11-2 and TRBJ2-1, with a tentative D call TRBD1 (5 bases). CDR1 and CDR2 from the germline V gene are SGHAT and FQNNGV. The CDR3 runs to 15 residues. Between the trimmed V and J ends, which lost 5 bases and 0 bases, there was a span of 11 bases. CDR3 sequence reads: CASSLSDSSYNEQFF. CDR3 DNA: TGTGCCAGCAGCCTGAGTGACAGCTCCTACAATGAGCAGTTCTTC. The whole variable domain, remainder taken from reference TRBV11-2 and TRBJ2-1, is EAGVAQSPRYKIIEKRQSVAFWCNPISGHATLYWYQQILGQGPKLLIQFQNNGVVDDSQLPKDRFSAERLKGVDSTLKIQPAKLEDSAVYLCASSLSDSSYNEQFFGPGTRLTVL.

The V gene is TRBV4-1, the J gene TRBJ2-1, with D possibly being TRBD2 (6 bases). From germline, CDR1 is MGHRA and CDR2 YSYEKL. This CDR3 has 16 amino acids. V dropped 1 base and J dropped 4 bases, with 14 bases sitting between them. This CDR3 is CASSQGGGNPYNEQFF. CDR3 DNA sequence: TGCGCCAGCAGCCAAGGGGGCGGGAACCCTTACAATGAGCAGTTCTTC.

The CDR3 DNA sequence: TGTGCCAGCAGCTTAGCGGACAGGAACACAGATACGCAGTATTTT. It specifies CASSLADRNTDTQYF. The V and J genes are TRBV11-2 and TRBJ2-3; 7 nucleotides agree with TRBD1. The ends lost 1 base at V and 2 bases at J; junction bases unmatched: 3. This CDR3 contains 15 residues. Germline V CDR1 and CDR2: SGHAT, FQNNGV.

In nucleotides, the CDR3 is TGTGCCAGTAGTATAGATTTGAGGACTGAAGCTTTCTTT. Protein sequence: CASSIDLRTEAFF. This chain joins TRBV19 and TRBJ1-1; D gene uncertain. The V end was cut by 0 bases, the J end by 5 bases, with 7 bases between. This CDR3 has 13 amino acids. Per germline, CDR1 LNHDA and CDR2 SQIVND (reference sequence).

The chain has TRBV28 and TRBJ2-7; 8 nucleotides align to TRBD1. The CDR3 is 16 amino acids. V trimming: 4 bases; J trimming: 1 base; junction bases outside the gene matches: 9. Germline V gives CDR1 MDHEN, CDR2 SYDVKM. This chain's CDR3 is CASSSSSGTGSYEQYF. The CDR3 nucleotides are TGTGCCAGCAGTTCGTCCTCCGGGACAGGTTCCTACGAGCAGTACTTC.

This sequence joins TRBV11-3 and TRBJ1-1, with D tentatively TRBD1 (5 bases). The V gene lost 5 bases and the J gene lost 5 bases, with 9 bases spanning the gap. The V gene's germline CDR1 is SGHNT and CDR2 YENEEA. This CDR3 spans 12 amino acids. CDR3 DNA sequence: TGTGCCAGCAGCAGGGGATCTACTGAAGCTTTCTTT. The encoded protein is CASSRGSTEAFF.

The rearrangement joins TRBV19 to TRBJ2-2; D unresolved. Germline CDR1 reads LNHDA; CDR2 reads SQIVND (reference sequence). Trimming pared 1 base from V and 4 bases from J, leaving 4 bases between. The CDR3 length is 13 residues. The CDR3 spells CASSIGPTGELFF. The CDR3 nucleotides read TGTGCCAGTAGTATAGGGCCCACCGGGGAGCTGTTTTTT.

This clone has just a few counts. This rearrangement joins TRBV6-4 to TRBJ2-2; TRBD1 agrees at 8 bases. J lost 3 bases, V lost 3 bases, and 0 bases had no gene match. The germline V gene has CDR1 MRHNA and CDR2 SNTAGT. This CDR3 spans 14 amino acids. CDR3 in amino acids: CASSEGQDTGELFF. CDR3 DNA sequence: TGTGCCAGCAGTGAGGGACAGGACACCGGGGAGCTGTTTTTT.

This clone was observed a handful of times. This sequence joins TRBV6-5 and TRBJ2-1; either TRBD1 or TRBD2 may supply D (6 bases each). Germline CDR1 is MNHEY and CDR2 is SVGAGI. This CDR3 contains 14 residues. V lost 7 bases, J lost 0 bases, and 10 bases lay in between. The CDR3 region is CASKGGTSYNEQFF. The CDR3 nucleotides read TGTGCCAGCAAGGGGGGCACCTCCTACAATGAGCAGTTCTTC.